This T cell receptor (beta chain) was sequenced in a study of blood T cell repertoires in COVID-19. The protocol was immunoSEQ multiplex PCR, while the TCRdb copy is restricted to in-frame clones and leaves out a portion. Of 150,000 or so clones in the sample, around 89% are singletons; the top ten hold about 6.3%. The CDR3 covers 16 residues. V shed 5 bases and J shed 0 bases, with 14 bases lying between them. Germline lookup yields CDR1 SGHTA and CDR2 FQGNSA. The sequenced sample consisted of PBMCs or T cells enriched from blood (not recorded which). The chain carries TRBV7-2 and TRBJ2-1; tentatively, D is TRBD2 (6 bases). The origin of this receptor is a woman between 50 and 59 years old who had recovered from COVID-19. CDR3 bases: TGTGCCAGCAGCCCCGCCGGGACTCGCTCCTACAATGAGCAGTTCTTC. It yields the protein CASSPAGTRSYNEQFF. Filled out from reference TRBV7-2 and TRBJ2-1, the complete variable domain reads GAGVSQSPSNKVTEKGKDVELRCDPISGHTALYWYRQSLGQGLEFLIYFQGNSAPDKSGLPSDRFSAERTGGSVSTLTIQRTQQEDSAVYLCASSPAGTRSYNEQFFGPGTRLTVL.